This TCR beta chain is from a study of blood T cell repertoires in COVID-19. Overall study: COVID-19 samples from acute and convalescent phases originated in the United States, Italy and Spain. Nucleic acid was either cDNA or gDNA, and it came from T cells, B-cell-depleted T cells, or PBMCs.

Recruitment covered about two dozen US areas and drew participants whose ages spanned roughly 18 to 100 years. TCRdb keeps only in-frame clones here, not all; method: immunoSEQ multiplex PCR. The sample carries some 400,000 clones, roughly nine tenths recorded once. Losses at the gene ends were 3 bases for V and 5 bases for J; bases not matched to a gene: 7. The germline gives CDR1 SGDLS, CDR2 YYNGEE. This CDR3 comprises 14 residues. The sequenced sample was PBMCs or T cells enriched from blood (not recorded which). V and J are TRBV9 and TRBJ1-1, with TRBD1 matching over 7 bases. The source is a woman in her thirties or forties who had been exposed to COVID-19. The DNA of the CDR3 is TGTGCCAGCAGCGCCGGCAGGGGGTCAACTGAAGCTTTCTTT. Its protein product is CASSAGRGSTEAFF. Combining the CDR3 with reference TRBV9 and TRBJ1-1 gives the whole variable domain DSGVTQTPKHLITATGQRVTLRCSPRSGDLSVYWYQQSLDQGLQFLIQYYNGEERAKGNILERFSAQQFPDLHSELNLSSLELGDSALYFCASSAGRGSTEAFFGQGTRLTVV.